This TCR beta chain was retrieved from a study of breast tumors, draining lymph nodes, adjacent tissues (dated by TCRdb to 2016 to 2017). With respect to the entire study: The study compared TCR beta repertoires across tumor, adjacent nontumor tissue and axillary lymph nodes from breast cancer patients. In human breast cancer, the study set out to evaluate how tumor, surrounding tissue and draining lymph node repertoires relate to one another and whether T cells may move between these sites.

In its sample, this clonotype was seen many times. No cognate antigen has been identified for it. Per-base quality was not reported, and no clone a single base away is much larger than it. Here is what the overall study found, with its caveats: The study presented the conclusion that tumor T cells originate in lymph nodes as consistent with a hypothesis, not as something directly demonstrated. Tumor T-cell repertoires showed less diversity than lymph node repertoires and more diversity than nontumor tissue repertoires, and tumor T-cell repertoires showed preferential V and J gene usage. Tumor and nontumor tissue repertoires were found to be significantly more similar in luminal-like than in basal-like breast cancer. The data were considered consistent with most tumor T cells being derived from the lymph node and subsequently expanding within tumor tissue.

From cysteine to phenylalanine, the CDR3 is 14 amino acids long. Only the CDR3 part of the read is kept: 42 bases, read in frame from the first base. CDR1 and CDR2 (SGHAT, FQNNGV) derive from the germline V gene. V and J lose 4 bases and 11 bases, and a span of 20 bases separates them. The axillary draining lymph nodes of breast cancer patients were the source of the lymph node samples. Sequencing relied on an Illumina HiSeq 2000. TCR beta chain libraries were generated by multiplex PCR amplification. High-throughput sequencing was used to analyze the amplified TCR beta chain products. Clones were called with MiXCR by TCRdb after fastp trimmed the public reads at Q25, and only in-frame beta chains were retained. Entries that share a CDR3 protein sequence are merged under the most common genes and DNA. Present in this sample are 180,000 or so distinct CDR3 sequences, roughly 35% of which were seen just once. The ten largest clones capture 3% to 4% of the sample.

This receptor was identified in a female donor with breast cancer. Some clones in this sample may be carry-over from other donors' samples. Material: axillary lymph node tissue. This chain is built from TRBV11-2 and TRBJ2-5; the D segment could be TRBD1, given 5 matching bases. CDR3 reads: CASSSLQRQQRQYF. At the DNA level, the sequence is TGTGCCAGCAGCTCCCTTCAAAGACAGCAACGACAGTACTTC.